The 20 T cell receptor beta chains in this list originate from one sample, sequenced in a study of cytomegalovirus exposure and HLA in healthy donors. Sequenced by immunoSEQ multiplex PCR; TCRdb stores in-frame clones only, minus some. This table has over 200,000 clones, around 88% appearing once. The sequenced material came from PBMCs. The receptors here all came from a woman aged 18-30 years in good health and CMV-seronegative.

The DNA of the CDR3 is TGCGCCAGCAGCTTGGGGAGCGGCCTCTACGAGCAGTACTTC. Protein product: CASSLGSGLYEQYF. The chain uses TRBV5-1 and TRBJ2-7, with D possibly TRBD2 on 5 matching bases. The CDR3 totals 14 residues. CDR1 is SGHRS, CDR2 YFSETQ, per germline. V was pared by 0 bases and J by 3 bases, with 10 bases between. Combining the CDR3 with reference TRBV5-1 and TRBJ2-7 gives the whole variable domain KAGVTQTPRYLIKTRGQQVTLSCSPISGHRSVSWYQQTPGQGLQFLFEYFSETQRNKGNFPGRFSGRQFSNSRSEMNVSTLELGDSALYLCASSLGSGLYEQYFGPGTRLTVT.

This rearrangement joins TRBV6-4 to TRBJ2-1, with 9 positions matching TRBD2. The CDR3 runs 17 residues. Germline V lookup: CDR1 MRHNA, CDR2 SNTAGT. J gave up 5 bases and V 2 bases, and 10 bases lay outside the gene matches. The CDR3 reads CASSDPRVAGVNNEQFF. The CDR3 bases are TGTGCCAGCAGTGACCCCCGAGTAGCGGGAGTTAACAATGAGCAGTTCTTC.

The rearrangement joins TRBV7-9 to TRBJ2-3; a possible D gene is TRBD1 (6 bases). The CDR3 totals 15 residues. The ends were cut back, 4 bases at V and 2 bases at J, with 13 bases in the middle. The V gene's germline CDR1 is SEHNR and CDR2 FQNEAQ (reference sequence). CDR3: CASSSLDRITDTQYF. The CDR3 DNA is TGTGCCAGCAGCTCGCTTGACAGGATCACAGATACGCAGTATTTT.

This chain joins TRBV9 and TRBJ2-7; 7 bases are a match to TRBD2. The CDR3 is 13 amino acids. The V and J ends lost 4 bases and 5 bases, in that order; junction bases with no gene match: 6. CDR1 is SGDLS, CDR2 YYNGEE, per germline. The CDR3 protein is CASSKGLDHEQYF. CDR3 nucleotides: TGTGCCAGCAGCAAAGGACTAGACCACGAGCAGTACTTC.

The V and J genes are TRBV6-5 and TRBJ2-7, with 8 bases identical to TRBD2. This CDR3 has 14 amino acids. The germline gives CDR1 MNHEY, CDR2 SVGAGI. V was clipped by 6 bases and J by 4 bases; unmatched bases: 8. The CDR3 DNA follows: TGTGCCAGCAGAGGGAGGAGCGGGAGTTACGAGCAGTACTTC. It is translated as CASRGRSGSYEQYF.

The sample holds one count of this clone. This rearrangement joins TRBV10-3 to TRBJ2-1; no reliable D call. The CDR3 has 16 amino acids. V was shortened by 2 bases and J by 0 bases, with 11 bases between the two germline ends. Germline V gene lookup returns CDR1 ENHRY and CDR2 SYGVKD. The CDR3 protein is CAISEVSPDSYNEQFF. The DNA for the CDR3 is TGTGCCATCAGTGAGGTCAGTCCTGACTCCTACAATGAGCAGTTCTTC.

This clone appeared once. Here the CDR3 reads CASNREGSYNEQFF. DNA of the CDR3: TGTGCCAGCAACAGGGAAGGCTCCTACAATGAGCAGTTCTTC. The chain carries TRBV6-6 and TRBJ2-1; D possibly corresponds to TRBD1 (6 bases). CDR1 MNHNY and CDR2 SVGAGI come from the germline V gene (reference sequence). V shed 7 bases and J shed 0 bases, with 10 bases lying between them. The CDR3 loop spans 14 amino acids.

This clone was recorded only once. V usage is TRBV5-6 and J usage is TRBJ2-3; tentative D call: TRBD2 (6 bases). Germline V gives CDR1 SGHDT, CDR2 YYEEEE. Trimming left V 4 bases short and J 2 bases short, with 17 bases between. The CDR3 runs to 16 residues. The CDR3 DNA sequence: TGTGCCAGCAGCACAAGACTAGTGAGAGACACAGATACGCAGTATTTT. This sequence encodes CASSTRLVRDTDTQYF.

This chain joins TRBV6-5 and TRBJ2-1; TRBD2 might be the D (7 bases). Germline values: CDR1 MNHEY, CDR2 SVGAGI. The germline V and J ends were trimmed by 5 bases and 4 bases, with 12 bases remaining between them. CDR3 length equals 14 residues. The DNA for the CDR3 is TGTGCCAGCAGTCAGGGAGGGGGTTACAATGAGCAGTTCTTC. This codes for CASSQGGGYNEQFF.

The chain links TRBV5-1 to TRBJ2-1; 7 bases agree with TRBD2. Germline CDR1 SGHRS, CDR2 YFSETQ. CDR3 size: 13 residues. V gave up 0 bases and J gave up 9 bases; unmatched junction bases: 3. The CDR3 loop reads CASSLGGGSEQFF. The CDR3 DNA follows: TGCGCCAGCAGCTTGGGGGGCGGGAGTGAGCAGTTCTTC.

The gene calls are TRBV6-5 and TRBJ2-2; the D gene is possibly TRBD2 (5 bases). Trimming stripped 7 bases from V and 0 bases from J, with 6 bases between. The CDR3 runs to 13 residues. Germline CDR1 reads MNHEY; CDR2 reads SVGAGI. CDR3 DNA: TGTGCCAGCAAGGGAGCGAACACCGGGGAGCTGTTTTTT. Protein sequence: CASKGANTGELFF.

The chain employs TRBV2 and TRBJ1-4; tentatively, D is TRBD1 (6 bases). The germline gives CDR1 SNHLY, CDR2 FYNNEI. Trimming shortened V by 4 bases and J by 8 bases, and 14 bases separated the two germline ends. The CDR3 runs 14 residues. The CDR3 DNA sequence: TGTGCCAGCAGTGGATCAGGGGAAGGAGAAAAACTGTTTTTT. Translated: CASSGSGEGEKLFF.

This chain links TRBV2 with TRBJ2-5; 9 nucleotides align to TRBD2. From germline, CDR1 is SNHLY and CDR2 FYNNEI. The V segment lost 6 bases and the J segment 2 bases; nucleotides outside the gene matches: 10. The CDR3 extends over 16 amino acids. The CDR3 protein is CASRERAGGLQETQYF. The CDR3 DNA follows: TGTGCCAGCAGAGAACGCGCGGGAGGGTTACAAGAGACCCAGTACTTC.

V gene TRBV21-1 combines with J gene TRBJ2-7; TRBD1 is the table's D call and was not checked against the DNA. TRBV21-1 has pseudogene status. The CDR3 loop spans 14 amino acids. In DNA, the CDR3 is TGTGCCAGCAGCGAAGACAGGGGGATATACGAGCAGTACTTC. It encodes CASSEDRGIYEQYF.

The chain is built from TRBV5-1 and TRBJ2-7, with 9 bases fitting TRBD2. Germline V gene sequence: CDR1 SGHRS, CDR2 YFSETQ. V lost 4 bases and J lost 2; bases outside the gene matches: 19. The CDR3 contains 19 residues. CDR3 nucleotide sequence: TGCGCCAGCAGCCCTTCAGGGGTCGGTCTGGCGGGAGGGCCCTACGAGCAGTACTTC. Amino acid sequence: CASSPSGVGLAGGPYEQYF.

CDR3 in DNA: TGTGCCAGCAGCCGAAGGACAGGGAGCGGCCTCTCCTATGGCTACACCTTC. Protein sequence: CASSRRTGSGLSYGYTF. The chain joins TRBV27 to TRBJ1-2; 8 nucleotides align to TRBD1. CDR3 length: 17 amino acids. Trimming cost V 6 bases and J 4 bases; bases outside gene matches: 16. Looked up from germline, CDR1 is MNHEY and CDR2 is SMNVEV (reference sequence).

This CDR3 reads CASRFTGGETQYF. The CDR3 DNA reads as TGTGCCAGCAGATTCACAGGGGGGGAGACCCAGTACTTC. The chain carries TRBV6-5 and TRBJ2-5; TRBD1 aligns across 8 bases. CDR3 length: 13 amino acids. Per the germline V gene, CDR1 is MNHEY and CDR2 is SVGAGI. With 6 bases clipped from V and 5 bases from J, the junction kept 5 bases outside the gene matches.

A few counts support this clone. The CDR3, as DNA: TGTGCCAGCAGACGACAGGGGGCAGACTATGGCTACACCTTC. Translating gives CASRRQGADYGYTF. V is TRBV5-6 and J is TRBJ1-2; 10 nucleotides agree with TRBD1. The trim removed 5 bases at V and 3 bases at J, leaving 4 bases unmatched. This CDR3 region has 14 residues. The germline V gene encodes CDR1 SGHDT and CDR2 YYEEEE.

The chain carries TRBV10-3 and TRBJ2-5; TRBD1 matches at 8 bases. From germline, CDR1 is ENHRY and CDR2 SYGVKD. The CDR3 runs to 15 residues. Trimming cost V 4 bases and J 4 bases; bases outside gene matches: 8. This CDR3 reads CAISAGQGDLETQYF. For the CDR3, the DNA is TGTGCCATCAGTGCCGGACAGGGTGATTTAGAGACCCAGTACTTC.

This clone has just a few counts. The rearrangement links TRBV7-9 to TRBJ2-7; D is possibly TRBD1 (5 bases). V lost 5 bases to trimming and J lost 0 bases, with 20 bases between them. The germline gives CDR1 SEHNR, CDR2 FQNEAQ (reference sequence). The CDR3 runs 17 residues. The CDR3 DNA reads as TGTGCCAGCAGCCGTACATCAGGGTCTACCAGCTCCTACGAGCAGTACTTC. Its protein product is CASSRTSGSTSSYEQYF.